This entry lists 10 T cell receptor beta chains sequenced from one sample in a study of blood T cells in healthy people across ages. A J-beta primer mix and a sample-barcoded 5' primer were used in a second PCR of roughly 6 to 12 cycles. TCRdb independently ran MiXCR on the 5' RACE reads; one entry per CDR3 protein. The table shows 1,300,000 or so distinct CDR3 sequences, with roughly 64% occurring only once. The sequenced material came from blood. The receptor source for this set is a man aged 18-30 years in good health.

This chain joins TRBV27 and TRBJ2-7; D is perhaps TRBD2 (5 bases). With 2 bases removed from V and 0 bases from J, the gap between germline ends came to 11 bases. CDR1 MNHEY and CDR2 SMNVEV come from the germline V gene (reference sequence). This CDR3 spans 15 amino acids. The DNA for the CDR3 is TGTGCCAGCAGTTTACAGGAGGCGAGCTCCTACGAGCAGTACTTC. It encodes CASSLQEASSYEQYF.

The chain couples TRBV7-9 to TRBJ2-1; weak D call: TRBD1 (5 bases). Germline CDR1 SEHNR, CDR2 FQNEAQ (reference sequence). Between the trimmed V and J ends, which lost 4 bases and 4 bases, there was a span of 17 bases. The CDR3 spans 16 residues. Here the CDR3 DNA reads TGTGCCAGCAGCTCTTTACAAGGACAAGGGTACAATGAGCAGTTCTTC. Protein: CASSSLQGQGYNEQFF. Full variable domain (rest looked up from reference TRBV7-9 and TRBJ2-1): DTGVSQNPRHKITKRGQNVTFRCDPISEHNRLYWYRQTLGQGPEFLTYFQNEAQLEKSRLLSDRFSAERPKGSFSTLEIQRTEQGDSAMYLCASSSLQGQGYNEQFFGPGTRLTVL.

The chain is built from TRBV27 and TRBJ2-7; the match to TRBD1 covers 7 bases. V shed 2 bases, J shed 3 bases, and the junction held 7 bases outside the gene matches. The V gene's germline CDR1 is MNHEY and CDR2 SMNVEV (reference sequence). The CDR3 is 15 amino acids. The CDR3 sequence is CASSLKQGRLYEQYF. CDR3 nucleotide sequence: TGTGCCAGCAGTTTAAAACAGGGGCGCCTCTACGAGCAGTACTTC.

The genes are TRBV27 and TRBJ1-2; D is possibly TRBD1 (6 bases). Germline values: CDR1 MNHEY, CDR2 SMNVEV (reference sequence). V was shortened by 4 bases and J by 5 bases, with 14 bases between the two germline ends. The length of the CDR3 is 14 residues. As DNA, the CDR3 is TGTGCCAGCAGTTCAAAGGACAGCCATTATGGCTACACCTTC. Translated: CASSSKDSHYGYTF.

This clonotype was detected only a few times. CDR3 amino acids: CASSLVVLAGSYNEQFF. The CDR3 region has the DNA TGTGCCAGCAGCTTAGTGGTACTAGCAGGCTCCTACAATGAGCAGTTCTTC. V is TRBV7-9 and J is TRBJ2-1; perhaps TRBD2 as D (6 bases). Germline loops: CDR1 SEHNR, CDR2 FQNEAQ (reference sequence). Trimming removed 1 base from V and 0 bases from J, with 13 bases in between. The CDR3 runs 17 residues.

This clonotype was counted ten times or more. The rearrangement links TRBV28 to TRBJ1-2, with D possibly TRBD1 on 5 matching bases. The CDR3 covers 12 residues. V was clipped by 2 bases and J by 5 bases, with 6 bases between them. Germline loops: CDR1 MDHEN, CDR2 SYDVKM. For the CDR3, the DNA is TGTGCCAGCAGTTTACAGGGTTATGGCTACACCTTC. It encodes CASSLQGYGYTF.

Remarks on this clonotype: One end of the junction fails to match germline, which may point to a read error. The chain carries TRBV3-1 and TRBJ2-4; TRBD1 matches at 8 bases. The closer fit of TRBJ2-7 to the DNA end suggests the J call may be wrong. Germline V lookup: CDR1 LGHDT, CDR2 YNNKEL (reference sequence). CDR3 size: 13 residues. CDR3: CAGSRQGYYEQYF. Here the CDR3 DNA reads TGTGCCGGCAGCCGACAGGGGTACTACGAGCAGTACTTC.

This clonotype was observed a few times. The V and J genes are TRBV7-2 and TRBJ2-2; D remains ambiguous. Trimming removed 3 bases from V and 2 bases from J, with 7 bases in between. This CDR3 region has 14 residues. The germline gives CDR1 SGHTA, CDR2 FQGNSA. The CDR3: CASSFDLNTGELFF. The CDR3, as DNA: TGTGCCAGCAGCTTTGATCTAAACACCGGGGAGCTGTTTTTT.

V and J are TRBV10-3 and TRBJ2-5; TRBD1 agrees at 10 bases. The trim removed 6 bases at V and 3 bases at J, leaving 4 bases unmatched. Germline V gives CDR1 ENHRY, CDR2 SYGVKD. This CDR3 comprises 14 residues. The CDR3 sequence: CAISWTGGKETQYF. For the CDR3, the DNA is TGTGCCATCAGCTGGACAGGGGGTAAAGAGACCCAGTACTTC.

J is TRBJ2-1 and V is TRBV11-2, with 11 bases identical to TRBD2. The germline V gene has CDR1 SGHAT and CDR2 FQNNGV. This CDR3 has 15 residues. J was trimmed by 10 bases and V by 4 bases; bases with no gene match: 9. CDR3 nucleotides: TGTGCCAGCAGCTCGGAACGGACTAGCGGGCGCGAGCAGTTCTTC. This codes for CASSSERTSGREQFF.